The 2 T cell receptor beta chains below were found in one sample sequenced in a study of shared clonotypes between healthy human individuals. Repertoires were generated with immunoSEQ multiplex PCR, while TCRdb's copy carries only in-frame clones and drops some. The sample records some 2,500,000 clones, 93% being singletons. Sample: naive CD4+ T cells from PBMCs. Documented subset: CD45RA+ positively selected. The receptor set was obtained from a man between 18 and 29 years old in good health. Some clones in this sample may be carry-over from other donors' samples.

The rearrangement uses TRBV21-1 and TRBJ2-3. TRBV21-1 is flagged as a pseudogene. The CDR3 runs to 17 residues. Here the CDR3 DNA reads TGTGCCAGCAGCAATGCCCATATTGGGTTCGGCACAGATACGCAGTATTTT. Its protein product is CASSNAHIGFGTDTQYF.

Concerning this clone: Other DNA variants within this sample encode the same CDR3. The CDR3 here is CASRRQGNTEAFF. The CDR3 DNA sequence: TGCGCCAGCAGGAGACAGGGGAACACTGAAGCTTTCTTT. This chain uses TRBV5-1 with TRBJ1-1, with 7 bases identical to TRBD1. Germline-derived CDR1 and CDR2 are SGHRS and YFSETQ. Trimming removed 5 bases from V and 1 base from J; junction bases left unmatched: 2. The CDR3 contains 13 residues.